These 17 T cell receptor beta chains were all obtained from the same sample, sequenced in a study of CD8 T cells in Susac syndrome. With random hexamers, roughly 0.45 to 1 ug RNA was reverse transcribed. TCRdb re-called the immunoSEQ multiplex PCR reads through MiXCR, storing one row per CDR3 protein. The top ten hold 0.095% to 0.12% of the sample, which has approximately 260,000 distinct CDR3 sequences, 96% seen once. The sample taken for sequencing was CD4+ T cells from PBMCs. The receptor set was obtained from a human donor with Susac syndrome.

This clonotype came up a few times. The rearrangement links TRBV12-3 or TRBV12-4 to TRBJ1-1; 10 bases line up with TRBD1. The CDR3 is 13 residues long. J was trimmed by 5 bases and V by 4 bases; bases with no gene match: 1. The CDR3 sequence is CASSSDRGTEAFF. CDR3 coding DNA: TGTGCCAGCAGTTCGGACAGGGGGACTGAAGCTTTCTTT.

DNA of the CDR3: TGTGCCAGCAGTTTACCGCCGCCCGGACTTACTGAGCAGTTCTTC. It translates to CASSLPPPGLTEQFF. The chain recombines TRBV27 with TRBJ2-1; D might be TRBD2 (5 bases). Looked up from germline, CDR1 is MNHEY and CDR2 is SMNVEV (reference sequence). Trimming left V 2 bases short and J 9 bases short, with 17 bases between. The CDR3 runs to 15 residues.

J is TRBJ1-1 and V is TRBV28; no firm D call. Trimming left V 2 bases short and J 10 bases short, with 8 bases between. Germline lookup yields CDR1 MDHEN and CDR2 SYDVKM. The CDR3 sequence is 11 residues long. CDR3 DNA sequence: TGTGCCAGCAGTTTACCCCCGACAGCTTTCTTT. This encodes CASSLPPTAFF.

The rearrangement uses TRBV3-1 and TRBJ1-1; D is ambiguous. The CDR3 totals 16 residues. V shed 3 bases and J shed 4 bases, with 18 bases lying between them. Germline-derived CDR1 and CDR2 are LGHDT and YNNKEL (reference sequence). CDR3 in DNA: TGTGCCAGCAGCCACGGTAAGCGGTTTTTGCCCACTGAAGCTTTCTTT. Translation: CASSHGKRFLPTEAFF.

This chain uses TRBV24-1 with TRBJ2-5; D may be TRBD2 (5 bases). Germline-derived CDR1 and CDR2 are KGHDR and SFDVKD. The CDR3 length is 13 residues. Trimming removed 9 bases from V and 1 base from J, with 11 bases in between. The CDR3 is CATGPRGQETQYF. CDR3 in DNA: TGTGCCACCGGGCCCCGGGGCCAAGAGACCCAGTACTTC.

The gene calls are TRBV20-1 and TRBJ2-5; 10 positions match TRBD2. J lost 1 base, V lost 2 bases, and 4 bases had no gene match. Germline V gene sequence: CDR1 DFQATT, CDR2 SNEGSKA (reference sequence). The CDR3 spans 15 residues. The CDR3 DNA reads TGCAGTGCTAGACTAGCGGGAGCGTTCCAAGAGACCCAGTACTTC. It translates to CSARLAGAFQETQYF.

V usage is TRBV29-1 and J usage is TRBJ2-5; D not resolved. The CDR3 loop spans 14 amino acids. V was trimmed by 3 bases and J by 1 base, leaving 12 bases between them. The germline gives CDR1 SQVTM, CDR2 ANQGSEA. DNA for the CDR3: TGCAGCGTTGAGCCGGACGGAGTCCAAGAGACCCAGTACTTC. Its translation: CSVEPDGVQETQYF.

V usage is TRBV28 and J usage is TRBJ2-7; the match to TRBD2 covers 7 bases. Germline V gene lookup returns CDR1 MDHEN and CDR2 SYDVKM. V lost 6 bases, J lost 6 bases, and 14 bases stayed unmatched. The CDR3 length is 15 residues. The CDR3 bases are TGTGCCAGCAGCAGGGTAGCGGGCCTAGTCCTCGAGCAGTACTTC. It translates to CASSRVAGLVLEQYF.

This chain joins TRBV28 and TRBJ2-1; D unclear. The length of the CDR3 is 16 residues. Trimming left V 6 bases short and J 0 bases short, with 15 bases between. CDR1 and CDR2 from the germline V gene are MDHEN and SYDVKM. The CDR3 DNA reads TGTGCCAGCAGGCCGCAGACGGGTAGCTCCTACAATGAGCAGTTCTTC. Protein product: CASRPQTGSSYNEQFF.

The rearrangement links TRBV4-2 to TRBJ2-3; possibly TRBD2 for D (5 bases). CDR1 and CDR2 (germline): LGHNA, YNFKEQ. The CDR3 has 15 amino acids. V dropped 1 base and J dropped 6 bases, with 14 bases sitting between them. CDR3 residues: CASSQAGQTRDTQYF. Here the CDR3 DNA reads TGTGCCAGCAGCCAAGCGGGCCAAACTAGGGATACGCAGTATTTT.

The V and J genes are TRBV29-1 and TRBJ1-1, with TRBD1 as a possible D gene (5 bases). Germline lookup yields CDR1 SQVTM and CDR2 ANQGSEA. The CDR3 totals 11 residues. The V end was cut by 7 bases, the J end by 1 base, with 7 bases between. As DNA, the CDR3 is TGCAGCGGGGGACGGAACACTGAAGCTTTCTTT. Amino acid sequence: CSGGRNTEAFF. Full variable domain (missing parts from reference TRBV29-1 and TRBJ1-1): SAVISQKPSRDICQRGTSLTIQCQVDSQVTMMFWYRQQPGQSLTLIATANQGSEATYESGFVIDKFPISRPNLTFSTLTVSNMSPEDSSIYLCSGGRNTEAFFGQGTRLTVV.

This clonotype is a singleton in its sample. This chain joins TRBV29-1 and TRBJ1-1; possibly TRBD1 for D (6 bases). The ends were cut back, 4 bases at V and 6 bases at J, with 15 bases in the middle. The germline CDR1 and CDR2 sequences are SQVTM and ANQGSEA. The CDR3 loop spans 13 amino acids. CDR3 nucleotide sequence: TGCAGCGTTGGGGACATGGTTCTCTCTGAAGCTTTCTTT. It codes for CSVGDMVLSEAFF. The variable domain in full, completed from reference TRBV29-1 and TRBJ1-1, reads SAVISQKPSRDICQRGTSLTIQCQVDSQVTMMFWYRQQPGQSLTLIATANQGSEATYESGFVIDKFPISRPNLTFSTLTVSNMSPEDSSIYLCSVGDMVLSEAFFGQGTRLTVV.

V and J are TRBV6-2 or TRBV6-3 and TRBJ2-5, with TRBD2 matching over 7 bases. Germline assignment: CDR1 MNHEY and CDR2 SVGEGT. The V gene end was trimmed by 6 bases and the J gene end by 7 bases; junction bases not matched to a gene: 14. CDR3 length equals 15 residues. CDR3 sequence reads: CASREEKGDYSTQYF. In DNA, the CDR3 is TGTGCCAGCAGGGAAGAAAAAGGGGACTATTCGACCCAGTACTTC.

This chain connects TRBV19 to TRBJ1-1, with TRBD1 as a possible D gene (6 bases). Germline V gene data show CDR1 as LNHDA and CDR2 as SQIVND (reference sequence). This CDR3 is 15 amino acids long. Deletions cut 5 bases from V and 1 base from J, with 14 bases between. The CDR3 sequence: CASSDWGRRNTEAFF. Here the CDR3 DNA reads TGTGCCAGTAGTGATTGGGGGCGTCGGAACACTGAAGCTTTCTTT.

J is TRBJ2-7 and V is TRBV7-3, with 10 positions matching TRBD2. The germline CDR1 and CDR2 sequences are SGHTA and FQGTGA. After removal of 5 bases from V and 0 bases from J, the junction contained 7 bases not matched to a gene. The CDR3 sequence is 16 residues long. For the CDR3, the DNA is TGTGCCAGCAGCCCCGGACTAGCGGCGAGCTCCTACGAGCAGTACTTC. It yields the protein CASSPGLAASSYEQYF.

The chain has TRBV12-3 or TRBV12-4 and TRBJ2-7; 11 nucleotides agree with TRBD2. The J segment lost 1 base and the V segment lost 3 bases, leaving 14 bases of the junction unmatched. This CDR3 has 19 amino acids. CDR3 in amino acids: CASSLGLAGGPRRSYEQYF. Here the CDR3 DNA reads TGTGCCAGCAGTTTGGGCCTAGCGGGAGGCCCAAGGAGGTCCTACGAGCAGTACTTC.

Only one count was recorded for this clonotype. The CDR3 loop is CSAMRAGTVNQPQHF. The CDR3 DNA sequence: TGCAGCGCCATGCGTGCTGGAACAGTTAATCAGCCCCAGCATTTT. This rearrangement joins TRBV20-1 to TRBJ1-5; D gene unclear. This CDR3 comprises 15 residues. CDR1 is DFQATT and CDR2 is SNEGSKA in the germline V gene (reference sequence).